This T cell receptor (beta chain) was documented in a study of CD8 T cells in Susac syndrome. Germline loops: CDR1 SGHNT, CDR2 YYREEE (reference sequence). This CDR3 region has 17 residues. The ends lost 5 bases at V and 1 base at J; junction bases unmatched: 12. CD8+ and CD4+ blood T cells underwent TCR beta sequencing. TEMRA cells were enriched by FACS, while CD8+ and CD4+ T cells were obtained through a negative isolation that was performed magnetically. With random hexamers, reverse transcription was performed on about 0.5 to 1 ug of RNA. Coverage of TCR beta CDR3 amplification by immunoSEQ multiplex PCR extended to 54 Vbeta and 13 Jbeta. TCRdb independently ran MiXCR on the immunoSEQ multiplex PCR reads; one entry per CDR3 protein. The data hold about 75,000 distinct CDR3 sequences, with approximately 94% observed a single time. Study results and limitations: Susac-specific public clones were found in total CD8+ and CD8+ TEMRA repertoires, numbering under 20 and five, respectively.

Of note for this clonotype: Its antigen is as yet unknown.

V and J are TRBV5-4 and TRBJ1-1, with 9 bases fitting TRBD1. This TCR derives from a human donor with Susac syndrome. Sequences were obtained from CD8+ T cells from PBMCs. CDR3 sequence reads: CASRVTGGGWENTEAFF. CDR3 nucleotide sequence: TGTGCCAGCAGGGTAACAGGGGGCGGATGGGAGAACACTGAAGCTTTCTTT.